The entry below describes one TCR beta chain. Its specificity is not known. Trimming left V 3 bases short and J 8 bases short, with 5 bases between. Germline V gene lookup returns CDR1 LNHDA and CDR2 SQIVND (reference sequence). The CDR3 loop spans 11 amino acids. Baseline was the first blood sampling point, followed by cycle 4 day 1 and cycle 7 day 1. Profiled with immunoSEQ multiplex PCR; TCRdb holds only in-frame clones, not every one. Seen here are about 35,000 clones, 80% to 95% observed once, and the top ten hold roughly a fifth. The data stem from a study of OX40 agonist ivuxolimab in advanced cancers. About the research overall: Age averaged around 60 years (range roughly 23 to 79), and roughly 80% were male. Study results and caveats: At 0.1 to 3.0 mg/kg, CD4+ and CD8+ blood T cells expanded clonally by week 6.

This clonotype originated in an adult with an advanced solid tumor such as melanoma, head and neck, liver or kidney cancer. The chain is built from TRBV19 and TRBJ2-1; D call uncertain. Sequenced here: CD4+ or CD8+ T cells sorted from blood, sampled in a trial of the OX40 agonist ivuxolimab. The chain's CDR3 is CASSIRDEQFF. The CDR3 DNA sequence: TGTGCCAGTAGTATCCGGGATGAGCAGTTCTTC.